This is a list of T cell receptor beta chains from one sample in a study of graft-versus-host responses after intestinal transplantation. Only in-frame clones appear in the TCRdb table, and some are missing; sequencing was by immunoSEQ multiplex PCR. The repertoire consists of 45,000 to 60,000 clones, with about nine tenths occurring once and the leading ten covering 2% to 2.5%. These TCRs' antigens remain unknown. Source: unstimulated CD4+ T cells sorted from spleen or lymph node cells, taken before transplant. These receptors all stem from a human donor who was the organ donor for an intestinal transplant. CDR3s include the opening cysteine and the closing phenylalanine or tryptophan. D genes are given only for firm matches. The size field is filled for only some rows; it gives once, few, many or a size class.

V	D	J	size	CDR3	DNA
TRBV7-3	TRBD2	TRBJ2-1	NA	CASSFAKSGTSGTYYYNEQFF	TGTGCCAGCAGCTTTGCTAAATCCGGGACTAGCGGGACCTACTACTACAATGAGCAGTTCTTC
TRBV12-1	NA	TRBJ2-1	NA	CASSTRPREGDGNEQFF	TGTGCCAGCAGCACCAGACCGCGGGAGGGTGATGGCAATGAGCAGTTCTTC
TRBV5-1	TRBD2	TRBJ2-4	NA	CASSLTPSGRDPKNIQYF	TGCGCCAGCAGCTTGACGCCCAGCGGGAGGGACCCCAAAAACATTCAGTACTTC
TRBV28	TRBD2	TRBJ2-5	once	CASSLRGSGRDETQYF	TGTGCCAGCAGTTTGCGGGGAAGCGGGAGAGATGAGACCCAGTACTTC
TRBV29-1	TRBD1	TRBJ2-3	NA	CSVDPDRGLTDTQYF	TGCAGCGTTGACCCCGACAGGGGTCTTACAGATACGCAGTATTTT
TRBV6-6	NA	TRBJ2-2	NA	CASSYTGSGELFF	TGTGCCAGCAGTTACACTGGGAGCGGGGAGCTGTTTTTT
TRBV5-1	NA	TRBJ2-7	NA	CASSLTTYEQYF	TGCGCCAGCAGCTTGACCACCTACGAGCAGTACTTC
TRBV7-2	TRBD2	TRBJ2-7	NA	CASSLAGLAGVGEQYF	TGTGCCAGCAGCTTAGCAGGGCTAGCGGGAGTGGGTGAGCAGTACTTC
TRBV18	TRBD1	TRBJ1-6	NA	CASSPRTGVDSPLHF	TGTGCCAGCTCACCACGGACAGGAGTGGATTCACCCCTCCACTTT
TRBV5-1	NA	TRBJ2-3	once	CASSFQHYTDTQYF	TGCGCCAGCAGCTTCCAGCACTACACAGATACGCAGTATTTT
TRBV6-1	NA	TRBJ1-4	NA	CASRDLSATNEKLFF	TGTGCCAGCAGGGATTTAAGCGCAACTAATGAAAAACTGTTTTTT
TRBV7-3	TRBD2	TRBJ2-3	NA	CASSSYPLAGGRLNTDTQYF	TGTGCCAGCAGCTCTTACCCACTAGCGGGAGGGCGCCTGAACACAGATACGCAGTATTTT
TRBV7-9	NA	TRBJ2-1	NA	CASSLRLPSYNEQFF	TGTGCCAGCAGCCTGAGACTACCTTCCTACAATGAGCAGTTCTTC
TRBV14	NA	TRBJ2-3	NA	CASSQERAMGEVTDTQYF	TGTGCCAGCAGCCAAGAAAGGGCTATGGGGGAGGTCACAGATACGCAGTATTTT
TRBV27	NA	TRBJ2-3	NA	CASSSTPVFWVGADTQYF	TGTGCCAGCAGTTCCACCCCCGTGTTCTGGGTGGGGGCAGATACGCAGTATTTT
TRBV5-6	NA	TRBJ2-1	NA	CASSLGWGRPLYNEQFF	TGTGCCAGCAGCCTTGGGTGGGGCAGGCCTCTCTACAATGAGCAGTTCTTC
TRBV12-5	TRBD1	TRBJ2-7	NA	CASGPRQGSYEQYF	TGTGCTAGTGGACCGAGACAGGGCTCCTACGAGCAGTACTTC
TRBV6-1	NA	TRBJ1-2	NA	CASSEAFRVYGYTF	TGTGCCAGCAGTGAAGCGTTTCGGGTCTATGGCTACACCTTC
TRBV11-3	TRBD1	TRBJ2-1	NA	CASSYPNGDRSEQFF	TGTGCCAGCAGCTACCCCAATGGGGACAGAAGTGAGCAGTTCTTC
TRBV11-2	TRBD1	TRBJ2-7	NA	CASSRADRGLTGEQYF	TGTGCCAGCAGCCGGGCAGACAGGGGCCTAACGGGGGAGCAGTACTTC
TRBV11-1	NA	TRBJ2-1	NA	CASSLGWASGSYNEQFF	TGTGCCAGCAGCTTAGGTTGGGCTTCCGGCTCCTACAATGAGCAGTTCTTC
TRBV7-3	NA	TRBJ2-6	NA	CASSLAGSGANVLTF	TGTGCCAGCAGCTTAGCGGGCTCTGGGGCCAACGTCCTGACTTTC
TRBV27	NA	TRBJ2-2	NA	CASSLQPGYTGELFF	TGTGCCAGCAGTTTACAGCCGGGGTACACCGGGGAGCTGTTTTTT
TRBV10-3	TRBD2	TRBJ2-7	NA	CAINSGLAADEQYF	TGTGCCATCAACTCGGGACTAGCCGCGGACGAGCAGTACTTC
TRBV19	TRBD2	TRBJ2-1	NA	CASSIGAGGPNEQFF	TGTGCCAGTAGTATAGGAGCGGGAGGCCCAAATGAGCAGTTCTTC
TRBV9	NA	TRBJ2-7	few	CASSVGGGPFYEQYF	TGTGCCAGCAGCGTAGGGGGGGGCCCGTTCTACGAGCAGTACTTC
TRBV7-2	TRBD1	TRBJ2-7	NA	CASSLAPDRASYEQYF	TGTGCCAGCAGCTTAGCTCCCGACAGGGCCTCCTACGAGCAGTACTTC
TRBV28	NA	TRBJ2-7	NA	CASSLRGAEQYF	TGTGCCAGCAGTCTCAGAGGGGCCGAGCAGTACTTC
TRBV5-1	NA	TRBJ2-7	NA	CASSLGYEQYF	TGCGCCAGCAGCTTGGGCTACGAGCAGTACTTC
TRBV6-5	NA	TRBJ2-7	NA	CASSYSRARFGYEQYF	TGTGCCAGCAGTTACTCGAGGGCACGATTCGGCTACGAGCAGTACTTC
TRBV11-3	NA	TRBJ1-2	NA	CASSLEGLCSPRGFYGYTF	TGTGCCAGCAGCTTAGAGGGGTTGTGTAGCCCACGAGGTTTCTATGGCTACACCTTC
TRBV5-6	TRBD1	TRBJ1-6	NA	CASSVQGIYNSPLHF	TGTGCCAGCAGTGTACAGGGGATTTATAATTCACCCCTCCACTTT
TRBV6-5	TRBD2	TRBJ2-7	NA	CARSSGSYEQYF	TGTGCCCGTTCTAGCGGGAGCTACGAGCAGTACTTC
TRBV5-4	NA	TRBJ1-2	NA	CASSFKDAGYGYTF	TGTGCCAGCAGCTTCAAGGACGCCGGCTATGGCTACACCTTC
TRBV19	TRBD1	TRBJ1-5	NA	CASTHRRSQGLFWSNQPQHF	TGTGCCAGTACTCACAGAAGATCACAGGGGCTGTTTTGGAGCAATCAGCCCCAGCATTTT
TRBV11-2	TRBD2	TRBJ2-1	NA	CASSLDGLAGGNEQFF	TGTGCCAGCAGCTTAGATGGACTAGCGGGAGGAAATGAGCAGTTCTTC
TRBV29-1	NA	TRBJ2-6	NA	CSVLGRRLDSGANVLTF	TGCAGCGTGCTAGGACGGCGACTGGACTCTGGGGCCAACGTCCTGACTTTC
TRBV5-1	NA	TRBJ2-7	NA	CASSLEGRAVIDEQYF	TGCGCCAGCAGCTTGGAAGGCAGAGCTGTTATTGACGAGCAGTACTTC
TRBV6-4	TRBD2	TRBJ2-1	NA	CANSVRLAEDNEQFF	TGTGCCAACAGTGTCAGACTAGCGGAGGACAATGAGCAGTTCTTC
TRBV5-8	NA	TRBJ2-3	NA	CASSLGRTTDTQYF	TGTGCCAGCAGCTTGGGACGGACCACAGATACGCAGTATTTT
TRBV30	NA	TRBJ1-5	NA	CAWSVKWAKRFGNQPQHF	TGTGCCTGGAGTGTTAAGTGGGCCAAGCGGTTTGGAAATCAGCCCCAGCATTTT
TRBV7-9	NA	TRBJ1-4	NA	CASSLTEAKDEKLFF	TGTGCCAGCAGCTTAACGGAAGCCAAGGATGAAAAACTGTTTTTT
TRBV9	NA	TRBJ2-7	NA	CASSYEQYF	TGTGCCAGCAGCTACGAGCAGTACTTC
TRBV5-1	TRBD2	TRBJ2-1	NA	CASSLAGGGRNEQFF	TGCGCCAGCAGCTTGGCGGGAGGGGGGAGGAATGAGCAGTTCTTC
TRBV18	NA	TRBJ2-3	NA	CASSPPSPTDTQYF	TGTGCCAGCTCACCACCCAGCCCCACAGATACGCAGTATTTT
TRBV30	TRBD2	TRBJ2-2	NA	CAWKGLAGGGELFF	TGTGCCTGGAAAGGACTAGCGGGAGGCGGGGAGCTGTTTTTT
TRBV30	NA	TRBJ2-3	once	CAWTSGTNTQYF	TGTGCCTGGACGTCCGGGACGAATACGCAGTATTTT
TRBV7-9	TRBD2	TRBJ2-1	NA	CASTPWRGQRGSYNEQFF	TGTGCCAGCACCCCCTGGCGTGGTCAGCGGGGCTCCTACAATGAGCAGTTCTTC
TRBV29-1	TRBD1	TRBJ1-3	NA	CSVVGQGQNTIYF	TGCAGCGTCGTTGGACAGGGCCAAAACACCATATATTTT
TRBV28	TRBD2	TRBJ2-2	NA	CASSLWTSGRAGELFF	TGTGCCAGCAGTTTATGGACTAGCGGGAGGGCCGGGGAGCTGTTTTTT
TRBV28	TRBD2	TRBJ2-3	NA	CASGTSGRAGTDTQYF	TGTGCCAGCGGCACGAGCGGGAGGGCGGGCACAGATACGCAGTATTTT
TRBV10-1	TRBD1	TRBJ1-4	NA	CASSHRGGNEKLFF	TGCGCCAGCAGTCACAGGGGTGGTAATGAAAAACTGTTTTTT